The 21 T cell receptor beta chains reported below all come from one sample, sequenced in a study of blood T cell repertoires in COVID-19 (dated by TCRdb to 2020 to 2021). The method behind the library was the immunoSEQ multiplex PCR assay. TCRdb obtained this table from immuneACCESS and retained in-frame rearrangements with V and J assigned. These tables miss some clones; where compared with another copy, unresolved V genes account for less than half of the shortfall, and the remainder is unexplained. The sample includes 150,000 or so clones, with more than 75% observed a single time. Of the sample, roughly 15% falls within the top ten clones. The sequenced material came from peripheral blood. These receptors were obtained from a human donor with acute or convalescent COVID-19. The donor label of this sample is uncertain.

The chain recombines TRBV11-2 with TRBJ1-5, with a possible D match to TRBD1 (6 bases). Germline V lookup: CDR1 SGHAT, CDR2 FQNNGV. This CDR3 contains 18 residues. The germline V and J ends were trimmed by 1 base and 11 bases, with 27 bases remaining between them. The CDR3 loop is CASSLGPSTGITPKAQHF. CDR3 sequence (DNA): TGTGCCAGCAGCTTAGGACCGTCCACAGGGATCACACCCAAGGCCCAGCATTTT.

This clone was observed a few times. V is TRBV11-2 and J is TRBJ2-1; 11 bases line up with TRBD2. In germline, CDR1 is SGHAT, CDR2 FQNNGV. The CDR3 is 16 residues long. V lost 3 bases and J lost 1; bases outside the gene matches: 2. CDR3 loop: CASSLTSGTSYNEQFF. CDR3 bases: TGTGCCAGCAGCTTGACTAGCGGGACTTCCTACAATGAGCAGTTCTTC. Full variable domain (missing parts from reference TRBV11-2 and TRBJ2-1): EAGVAQSPRYKIIEKRQSVAFWCNPISGHATLYWYQQILGQGPKLLIQFQNNGVVDDSQLPKDRFSAERLKGVDSTLKIQPAKLEDSAVYLCASSLTSGTSYNEQFFGPGTRLTVL.

A few counts support this clone. This sequence joins TRBV6-6 and TRBJ2-2; D not certain. The CDR3 loop spans 14 amino acids. Germline CDR1 reads MNHNY; CDR2 reads SVGAGI (reference sequence). Trimming removed 6 bases at V and 1 base at J, with 9 bases between. The CDR3 region is CASRAERNTGELFF. For the CDR3, the DNA is TGTGCCAGCAGGGCTGAACGGAACACCGGGGAGCTGTTTTTT.

The chain couples TRBV7-2 to TRBJ1-4; unclear D gene. This CDR3 spans 14 amino acids. V shed 1 base and J shed 6 bases, with 9 bases lying between them. The germline V gene encodes CDR1 SGHTA and CDR2 FQGNSA. The CDR3 protein is CASSLVRGDEKLFF. Here the CDR3 DNA reads TGTGCCAGCAGCTTAGTACGGGGAGATGAAAAACTGTTTTTT. Variable domain in full (rest from reference TRBV7-2 and TRBJ1-4): GAGVSQSPSNKVTEKGKDVELRCDPISGHTALYWYRQSLGQGLEFLIYFQGNSAPDKSGLPSDRFSAERTGGSVSTLTIQRTQQEDSAVYLCASSLVRGDEKLFFGSGTQLSVL.

The V gene is TRBV7-2, the J gene TRBJ2-3, with a weak D call TRBD1 (6 bases). CDR1 SGHTA and CDR2 FQGNSA come from the germline V gene. This CDR3 comprises 11 residues. Trimming left V 6 bases short and J 6 bases short, with 7 bases between. CDR3 in DNA: TGTGCCAGCAGGAGGGGGGATACGCAGTATTTT. As protein: CASRRGDTQYF.

In regard to this clone: The CDR3 does not end in the conserved phenylalanine or tryptophan, so this is likely a read error. No DNA is shown, since the ends of the CDR3 on it are uncertain; the CDR3 is the one TCRdb lists. The J gene is TRBJ1-1, the V gene TRBV12-3 or TRBV12-4; TRBD1 is the table's D call and was not checked against the DNA. The CDR3 contains 11 residues when both ends are counted. CDR3 amino acids: CASSTGFRFSI.

The gene calls are TRBV25-1 and TRBJ1-2, with a weak D call TRBD1 (5 bases). The V end lost 6 bases, the J end lost 2 bases, and 7 bases lay between the germline ends. Per the germline V gene, CDR1 is MGHDK and CDR2 is SYGVNS. The CDR3 loop spans 12 amino acids. CDR3 bases: TGTGCCAGCAGCGGGGGGAACTATGGCTACACCTTC. This sequence encodes CASSGGNYGYTF.

The chain uses TRBV6-1 and TRBJ1-1, with a tentative D call TRBD1 (5 bases). Germline CDR1 reads MNHNS; CDR2 reads SASEGT. V was clipped by 4 bases and J by 0 bases, with 18 bases between them. This CDR3 is built from 17 residues. The CDR3 nucleotides are TGTGCCAGCAGTGTGGGTAACAGGCGTTTGATGAACACTGAAGCTTTCTTT. The encoded protein is CASSVGNRRLMNTEAFF.

The chain employs TRBV7-8 and TRBJ1-2; TRBD1 aligns across 8 bases. The CDR3 is made up of 13 amino acids. The germline V gene has CDR1 SGHVS and CDR2 FQNEAQ. J was trimmed by 4 bases and V by 3 bases; bases with no gene match: 1. The chain's CDR3 is CASSFQGAYGYTF. CDR3 nucleotides: TGTGCCAGCAGCTTTCAGGGGGCCTATGGCTACACCTTC.

The sample holds a few counts of this clone. The J gene is TRBJ2-1, the V gene TRBV13; TRBD2 aligns across 10 bases. The CDR3 length is 15 residues. Germline values: CDR1 PRHDT, CDR2 FYEKMQ (reference sequence). The V and J ends lost 5 bases and 9 bases, in that order; junction bases with no gene match: 10. CDR3 amino acids: CASSVSGGSISEQFF. The CDR3 DNA reads TGTGCCAGCAGCGTTAGCGGGGGGAGCATCAGTGAGCAGTTCTTC.

The V call is TRBV27, the J call TRBJ2-2; D perhaps matches TRBD2 (6 bases). V shed 0 bases and J shed 5 bases, with 13 bases lying between them. The CDR3 consists of 16 residues. Per germline, CDR1 MNHEY and CDR2 SMNVEV (reference sequence). CDR3: CASSLSSARGTGELFF. DNA of the CDR3: TGTGCCAGCAGTTTATCGAGCGCTCGGGGGACCGGGGAGCTGTTTTTT.

V gene TRBV9 combines with J gene TRBJ1-6; 7 bases map to TRBD1. This CDR3 spans 18 amino acids. V lost 3 bases, J lost 5 bases, and 14 bases stayed unmatched. CDR1 is SGDLS, CDR2 YYNGEE, per germline. CDR3 in amino acids: CASSGQGLRSLNNSPLHF. The CDR3 DNA reads TGTGCCAGCAGCGGACAGGGCCTCCGATCTCTGAATAATTCACCCCTCCACTTT.

The V and J genes are TRBV7-8 and TRBJ1-4, with a weak D call TRBD1 (5 bases). Germline CDR1 reads SGHVS; CDR2 reads FQNEAQ. The V and J ends lost 2 bases and 11 bases respectively, with 9 bases between them. This CDR3 region has 12 residues. The CDR3 nucleotides read TGTGCCAGCAGCTTAAGTAGGGGTAAACTGTTTTTT. Translated, it gives CASSLSRGKLFF.

The chain carries TRBV7-9 and TRBJ1-6; TRBD1 is a possible D gene (5 bases). Germline V lookup: CDR1 SEHNR, CDR2 FQNEAQ (reference sequence). With 5 bases removed from V and 6 bases from J, the gap between germline ends came to 20 bases. This CDR3 is built from 17 residues. The CDR3 DNA reads TGTGCCAGCAGCCCCCAGGCGGGTGGGGGGTCTAATTCACCCCTCCACTTT. It specifies CASSPQAGGGSNSPLHF.

About this clone itself: This clone may be a read error of a much larger clone one base away. CDR3 sequence (DNA): TGCGCCAGCAGCTTGGGGACAGGGAAACAAGAGACCCAGTACTTC. Translated, it gives CASSLGTGKQETQYF. This rearrangement joins TRBV5-1 to TRBJ2-5; 8 positions agree with TRBD1. Germline CDR1 SGHRS, CDR2 YFSETQ. Trimming cost V 0 bases and J 2 bases; bases outside gene matches: 3. The CDR3 runs to 15 residues.

The chain joins TRBV11-2 to TRBJ2-2; TRBD1 matches 7 bases. The CDR3 has 16 amino acids. V trimming: 7 bases; J trimming: 0 bases; junction bases outside the gene matches: 8. Germline V gene sequence: CDR1 SGHAT, CDR2 FQNNGV. The CDR3 reads CASTVSGTANTGELFF. In DNA form, the CDR3 reads TGTGCCAGCACCGTATCGGGGACAGCGAACACCGGGGAGCTGTTTTTT.

The chain recombines TRBV4-2 with TRBJ2-1, with D perhaps TRBD2 (5 bases). CDR3 length: 15 residues. V was clipped by 0 bases and J by 8 bases, with 14 bases between them. Germline CDR1 is LGHNA and CDR2 is YNFKEQ. CDR3 amino acids: CASSQDERYFDEQFF. CDR3 in DNA: TGTGCCAGCAGCCAAGATGAGCGGTATTTTGATGAGCAGTTCTTC.

The gene calls are TRBV5-1 and TRBJ2-1; 9 nucleotides line up with TRBD1. The CDR3 is 16 amino acids. V gave up 2 bases and J gave up 6 bases; unmatched junction bases: 9. Germline lookup yields CDR1 SGHRS and CDR2 YFSETQ. CDR3 bases: TGCGCCAGCAGCTTAGCAACAGGGGGCTCGGGCAATGAGCAGTTCTTC. It encodes CASSLATGGSGNEQFF.

The chain joins TRBV21-1 to TRBJ2-3; TRBD2 reflects the table's D call only, with no check against the DNA. TRBV21-1 represents a pseudogene. This CDR3 has 15 residues. CDR3 protein: CASSNPGREVDTQYF. The CDR3 DNA follows: TGTGCCAGCAGCAACCCGGGACGGGAGGTAGATACGCAGTATTTT.

The rearrangement uses TRBV9 and TRBJ1-1; D gene uncertain. V was cut by 3 bases and J by 3 bases, with 21 bases left in between. This CDR3 has 17 amino acids. The germline gives CDR1 SGDLS, CDR2 YYNGEE. CDR3 sequence reads: CASSATGSSSGYTEAFF. For the CDR3, the DNA is TGTGCCAGCAGCGCGACGGGATCCTCCTCAGGATACACTGAAGCTTTCTTT.

The chain joins TRBV2 to TRBJ2-3; maybe TRBD1 (5 bases). Trimming stripped 2 bases from V and 1 base from J, with 13 bases between. The CDR3 length is 16 residues. The germline V gene encodes CDR1 SNHLY and CDR2 FYNNEI. CDR3: CASSELYGRGTDTQYF. The CDR3 DNA is TGTGCCAGCAGTGAACTCTACGGCAGGGGCACAGATACGCAGTATTTT.